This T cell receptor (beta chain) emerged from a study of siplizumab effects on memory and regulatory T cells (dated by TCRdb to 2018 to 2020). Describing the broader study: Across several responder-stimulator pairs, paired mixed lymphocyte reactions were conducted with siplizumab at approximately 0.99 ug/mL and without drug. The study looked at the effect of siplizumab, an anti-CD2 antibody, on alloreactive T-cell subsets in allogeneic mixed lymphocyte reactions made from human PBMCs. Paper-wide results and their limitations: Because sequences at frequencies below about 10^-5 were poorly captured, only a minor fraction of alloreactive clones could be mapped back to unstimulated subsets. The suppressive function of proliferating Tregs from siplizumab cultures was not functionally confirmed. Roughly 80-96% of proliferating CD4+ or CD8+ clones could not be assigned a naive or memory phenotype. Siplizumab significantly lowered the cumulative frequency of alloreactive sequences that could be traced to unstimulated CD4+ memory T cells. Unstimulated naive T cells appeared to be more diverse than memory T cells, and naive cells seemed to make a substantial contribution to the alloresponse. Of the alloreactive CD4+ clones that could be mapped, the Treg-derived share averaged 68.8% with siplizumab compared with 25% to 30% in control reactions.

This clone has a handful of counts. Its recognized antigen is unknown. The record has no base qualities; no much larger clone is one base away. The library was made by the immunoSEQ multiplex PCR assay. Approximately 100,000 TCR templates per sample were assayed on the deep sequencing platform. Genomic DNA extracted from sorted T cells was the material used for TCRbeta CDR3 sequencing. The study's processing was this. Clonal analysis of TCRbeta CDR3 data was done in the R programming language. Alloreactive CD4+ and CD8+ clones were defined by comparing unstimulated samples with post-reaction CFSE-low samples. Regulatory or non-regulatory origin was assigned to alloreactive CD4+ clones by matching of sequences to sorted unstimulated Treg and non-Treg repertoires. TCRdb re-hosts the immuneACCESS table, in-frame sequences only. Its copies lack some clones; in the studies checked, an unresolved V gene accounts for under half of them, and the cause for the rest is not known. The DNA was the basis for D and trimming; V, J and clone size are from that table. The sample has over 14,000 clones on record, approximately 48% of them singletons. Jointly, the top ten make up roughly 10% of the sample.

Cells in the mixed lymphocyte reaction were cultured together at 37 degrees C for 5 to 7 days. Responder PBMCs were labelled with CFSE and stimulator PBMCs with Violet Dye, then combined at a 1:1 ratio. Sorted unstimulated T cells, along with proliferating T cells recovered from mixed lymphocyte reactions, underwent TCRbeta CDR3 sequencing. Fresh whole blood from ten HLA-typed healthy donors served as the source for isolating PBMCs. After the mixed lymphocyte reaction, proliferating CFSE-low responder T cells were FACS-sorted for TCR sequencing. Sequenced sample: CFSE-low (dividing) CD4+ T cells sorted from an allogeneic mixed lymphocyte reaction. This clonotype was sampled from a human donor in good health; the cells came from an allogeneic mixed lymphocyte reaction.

The nucleotide sequence reads TGTGCCAGCAGCCAAACTAGCGGGAGTTACAATGAGCAGTTCTTC. Its protein is CASSQTSGSYNEQFF. Rearrangement joined TRBV9 to TRBJ2-1; 11 central bases correspond to TRBD2. According to the germline V gene, CDR1 reads SGDLS and CDR2 reads YYNGEE. The CDR3 holds 15 amino acids from the cysteine to the phenylalanine. Only the CDR3 DNA is retained, 45 bases long and in frame from the first base. V has 4 bases trimmed and J has 4 bases trimmed; junction bases matching no gene number 4.